A single sample is the source of the 13 T cell receptor beta chains below, sequenced in a study of cytomegalovirus exposure and HLA in healthy donors. Sequencing used immunoSEQ multiplex PCR; TCRdb keeps in-frame clones, though not all of them. The sample records tens of thousands of clones, about nine tenths being singletons. Material for sequencing was PBMCs. The receptors originated from a man under 40 in good health and CMV-seronegative.

The chain links TRBV6-1 to TRBJ2-7; 7 nucleotides agree with TRBD1. The CDR3 runs 14 residues. The V segment lost 4 bases and the J segment 3 bases; nucleotides outside the gene matches: 6. Germline CDR1 reads MNHNS; CDR2 reads SASEGT. CDR3 DNA sequence: TGTGCCAGCAGTGTAAGGGACAGCAACTACGAGCAGTACTTC. Protein sequence: CASSVRDSNYEQYF.

The genes are TRBV4-1 and TRBJ2-1; possible D gene TRBD1, 6 bases. This CDR3 has 18 amino acids. Between the trimmed V and J ends, which lost 0 bases and 3 bases, there was a span of 18 bases. Germline CDR1 is MGHRA and CDR2 is YSYEKL. The CDR3 DNA follows: TGCGCCAGCAGCCAAGATAGAAAAACAGGGATTTTCTACAATGAGCAGTTCTTC. The encoded protein is CASSQDRKTGIFYNEQFF.

The gene calls are TRBV18 and TRBJ1-1; D perhaps matches TRBD1 (6 bases). Trimming cost V 6 bases and J 3 bases, with 14 bases left between them. Germline V gene sequence: CDR1 KGHSH, CDR2 LQKENI. The CDR3 covers 14 residues. CDR3 protein: CASSYTGMDTEAFF. The CDR3 nucleotides read TGTGCCAGCTCCTACACAGGGATGGACACTGAAGCTTTCTTT.

This clone was seen only once. The gene calls are TRBV4-2 and TRBJ2-7; TRBD1 aligns across 7 bases. Per the germline V gene, CDR1 is LGHNA and CDR2 is YNFKEQ. This CDR3 has 17 amino acids. V was clipped by 0 bases and J by 5 bases; unmatched bases: 13. DNA for the CDR3: TGTGCCAGCAGCCAAGAAGAAAGACAGGGCTGGGGGAACGAGCAGTACTTC. It encodes CASSQEERQGWGNEQYF.

The rearrangement links TRBV2 to TRBJ2-7, with 7 positions matching TRBD1. The CDR3 totals 13 residues. CDR1 and CDR2 (germline): SNHLY, FYNNEI. Trimming at V came to 7 bases and at J to 5 bases, leaving 8 bases not matched to a gene. Here the CDR3 reads CASKNRGVNEQYF. Written as DNA, the CDR3 is TGTGCCAGCAAGAACAGGGGAGTCAACGAGCAGTACTTC. The full variable domain, completed using reference TRBV2 and TRBJ2-7, is EPEVTQTPSHQVTQMGQEVILRCVPISNHLYFYWYRQILGQKVEFLVSFYNNEISEKSEIFDDQFSVERPDGSNFTLKIRSTKLEDSAMYFCASKNRGVNEQYFGPGTRLTVT.

This chain joins TRBV6-5 and TRBJ2-1, with 9 positions matching TRBD2. Germline lookup yields CDR1 MNHEY and CDR2 SVGAGI. The CDR3 consists of 14 residues. J lost 5 bases, V lost 8 bases, and 7 bases had no gene match. The CDR3 sequence is CASRGTSPNNEQFF. The CDR3 DNA sequence: TGTGCCAGCCGCGGGACTAGCCCTAACAATGAGCAGTTCTTC.

This clone was counted once. The chain has TRBV7-8 and TRBJ1-3; possibly TRBD1 for D (5 bases). The V and J ends lost 4 bases and 0 bases respectively, with 13 bases between them. Per germline, CDR1 SGHVS and CDR2 FQNEAQ. The CDR3 is 16 residues long. CDR3 protein: CASSSGLRDSGNTIYF. The CDR3, as DNA: TGTGCCAGCAGCTCGGGACTGCGGGACTCTGGAAACACCATATATTTT.

The genes are TRBV25-1 and TRBJ2-7; D is possibly TRBD1 (5 bases). Trimming removed 5 bases from V and 4 bases from J, with 6 bases in between. Per the germline V gene, CDR1 is MGHDK and CDR2 is SYGVNS. There are 11 residues in the CDR3. This CDR3 reads CASSRGYEQYF. In DNA, the CDR3 is TGTGCCAGCAGTAGGGGATACGAGCAGTACTTC.

V and J are TRBV7-3 and TRBJ1-1; 7 bases agree with TRBD1. The germline V gene encodes CDR1 SGHTA and CDR2 FQGTGA. The V gene end was trimmed by 5 bases and the J gene end by 5 bases; junction bases not matched to a gene: 8. The CDR3 spans 14 residues. The CDR3 DNA sequence: TGTGCCAGCAGCACCGGACAGGCCGGGACTGAAGCTTTCTTT. Residues: CASSTGQAGTEAFF.

The chain combines TRBV2 with TRBJ2-5; no reliable D call. CDR1 SNHLY and CDR2 FYNNEI come from the germline V gene. This CDR3 has 12 amino acids. V gave up 1 base and J gave up 7 bases, with 7 bases separating them. This CDR3 reads CASSEGRGTQYF. The DNA for the CDR3 is TGTGCCAGCAGTGAAGGAAGAGGGACCCAGTACTTC.

V gene TRBV7-6 combines with J gene TRBJ1-4; no reliable D call. The germline V gene has CDR1 SGHVS and CDR2 FNYEAQ. V lost 0 bases, J lost 7 bases, and 12 bases lay in between. This CDR3 spans 15 amino acids. The CDR3 is CASSLARGSGEKLFF. As DNA, the CDR3 is TGTGCCAGCAGCTTAGCCCGGGGATCGGGTGAAAAACTGTTTTTT.

V usage is TRBV27 and J usage is TRBJ2-7, with 7 bases lining up with TRBD2. The CDR3 is 15 residues long. The V segment lost 4 bases and the J segment 2 bases; nucleotides outside the gene matches: 8. Per the germline V gene, CDR1 is MNHEY and CDR2 is SMNVEV (reference sequence). The CDR3: CASSSLVGRAYEQYF. CDR3 DNA sequence: TGTGCCAGCAGTTCGCTCGTGGGGAGGGCCTACGAGCAGTACTTC.

The V gene is TRBV27, the J gene TRBJ2-3; a weak D match, TRBD2 (6 bases). Trimming took 5 bases from V and 4 from J, leaving 13 bases between them. The CDR3 contains 14 residues. The V gene's germline CDR1 is MNHEY and CDR2 SMNVEV (reference sequence). Here the CDR3 reads CASSPRLVPDTQYF. The DNA of the CDR3 is TGTGCCAGCAGTCCCCGACTAGTCCCAGATACGCAGTATTTT.